The entry that follows covers one T cell receptor (beta chain) sequence. This sample was taken from a study of blood T cells in healthy people across ages. The sample providers were healthy Caucasian people from Russia, aged roughly 6 to 90. It was with a sample-barcoded 5' primer and a J-beta primer mix that a second PCR of roughly 6 to 11 cycles was run. MiXCR, run by TCRdb on the 5' RACE reads, gives a single entry per CDR3 protein. The profile covers around 990,000 distinct CDR3 sequences, with approximately 25% appearing a single time and about 0.69% taken by the ten largest. Another study also made use of these data, one on T cells of mothers and their children. That paper adds: Three healthy Caucasian mothers, along with their six children, served as the donors.

Sequences were obtained from blood. This TCR was sampled from a girl aged 2-10 years in good health.

The DNA of the CDR3 is TGCGCCAGCAGCCATCAGGGACAGGGGGGTGGCTACACCTTC. Encoded protein: CASSHQGQGGGYTF. The chain employs TRBV4-1 and TRBJ1-2, with TRBD1 matching 11 bases. This CDR3 contains 14 residues. After removal of 3 bases from V and 7 bases from J, the junction contained 4 bases not matched to a gene. Germline assignment: CDR1 MGHRA and CDR2 YSYEKL.